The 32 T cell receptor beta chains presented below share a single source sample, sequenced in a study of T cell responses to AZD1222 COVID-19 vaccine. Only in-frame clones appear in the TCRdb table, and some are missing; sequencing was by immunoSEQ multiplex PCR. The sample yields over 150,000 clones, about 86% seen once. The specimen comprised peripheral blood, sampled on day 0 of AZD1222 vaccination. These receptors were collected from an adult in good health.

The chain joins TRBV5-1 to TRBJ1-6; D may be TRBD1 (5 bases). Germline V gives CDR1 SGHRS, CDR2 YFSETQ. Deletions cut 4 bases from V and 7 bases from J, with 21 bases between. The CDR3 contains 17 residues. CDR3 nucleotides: TGCGCCAGCAGCCCTAGCCGTGGGGCAATTGTCAATTCACCCCTCCACTTT. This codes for CASSPSRGAIVNSPLHF.

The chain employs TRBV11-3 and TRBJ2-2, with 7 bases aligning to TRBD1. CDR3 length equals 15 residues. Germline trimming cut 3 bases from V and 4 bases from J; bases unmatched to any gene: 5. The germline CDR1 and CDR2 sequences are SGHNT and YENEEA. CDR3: CASSFQAGGTGELFF. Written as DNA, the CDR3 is TGTGCCAGCAGCTTTCAGGCAGGGGGCACCGGGGAGCTGTTTTTT.

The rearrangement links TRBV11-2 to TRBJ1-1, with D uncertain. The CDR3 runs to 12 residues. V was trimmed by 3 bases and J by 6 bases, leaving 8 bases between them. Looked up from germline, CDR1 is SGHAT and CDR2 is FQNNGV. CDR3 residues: CASSFDRAEAFF. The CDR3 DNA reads TGTGCCAGCAGCTTTGACCGGGCTGAAGCTTTCTTT.

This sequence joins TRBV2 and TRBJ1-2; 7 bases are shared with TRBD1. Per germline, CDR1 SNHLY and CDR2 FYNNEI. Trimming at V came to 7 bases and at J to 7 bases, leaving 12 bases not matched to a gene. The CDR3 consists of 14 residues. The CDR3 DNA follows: TGTGCCAGCACCAAGGGGGCGCGATCTAGTGGCTACACCTTC. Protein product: CASTKGARSSGYTF.

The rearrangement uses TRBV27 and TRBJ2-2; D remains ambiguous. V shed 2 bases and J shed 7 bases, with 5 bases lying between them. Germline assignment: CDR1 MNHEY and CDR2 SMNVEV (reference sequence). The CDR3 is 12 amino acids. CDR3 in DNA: TGTGCCAGCAGTTTAGCGATCGGGGAGCTGTTTTTT. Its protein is CASSLAIGELFF.

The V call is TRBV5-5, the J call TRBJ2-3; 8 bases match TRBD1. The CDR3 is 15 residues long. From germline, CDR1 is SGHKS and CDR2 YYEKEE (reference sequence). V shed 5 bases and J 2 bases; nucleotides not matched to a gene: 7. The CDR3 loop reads CASRQDRVPTDTQYF. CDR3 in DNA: TGTGCCAGCAGACAGGACAGGGTTCCCACAGATACGCAGTATTTT.

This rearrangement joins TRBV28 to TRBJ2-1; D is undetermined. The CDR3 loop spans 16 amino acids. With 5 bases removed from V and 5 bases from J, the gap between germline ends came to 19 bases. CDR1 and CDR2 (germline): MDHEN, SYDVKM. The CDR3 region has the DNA TGTGCCAGCAGTGGTCCCCCGACTGTTTCTCACAATGAGCAGTTCTTC. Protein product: CASSGPPTVSHNEQFF.

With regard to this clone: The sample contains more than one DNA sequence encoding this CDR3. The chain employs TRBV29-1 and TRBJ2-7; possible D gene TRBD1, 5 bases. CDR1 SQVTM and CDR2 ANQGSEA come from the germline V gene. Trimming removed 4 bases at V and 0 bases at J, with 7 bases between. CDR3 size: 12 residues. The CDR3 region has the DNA TGCAGCGTTGCGCAGGGCTCCTACGAGCAGTACTTC. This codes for CSVAQGSYEQYF.

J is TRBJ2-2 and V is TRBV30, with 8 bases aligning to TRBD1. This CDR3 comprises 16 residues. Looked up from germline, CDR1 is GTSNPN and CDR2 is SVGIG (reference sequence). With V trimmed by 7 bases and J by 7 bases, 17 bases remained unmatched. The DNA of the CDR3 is TGTGCCTCGATACCTTTGGACAGGGAAGGACTCGGGGAGCTGTTTTTT. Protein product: CASIPLDREGLGELFF.

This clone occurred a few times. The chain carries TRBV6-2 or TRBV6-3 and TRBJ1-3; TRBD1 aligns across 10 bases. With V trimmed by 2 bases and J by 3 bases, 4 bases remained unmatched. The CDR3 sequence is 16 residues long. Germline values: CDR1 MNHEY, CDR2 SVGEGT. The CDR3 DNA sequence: TGTGCCAGCAGTTACGCGGGACAGGGGAATGGAAACACCATATATTTT. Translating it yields CASSYAGQGNGNTIYF.

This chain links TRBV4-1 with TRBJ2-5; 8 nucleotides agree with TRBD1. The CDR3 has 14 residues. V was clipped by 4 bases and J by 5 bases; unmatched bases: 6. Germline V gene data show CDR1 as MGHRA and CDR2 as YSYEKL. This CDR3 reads CASSLMDRAETQYF. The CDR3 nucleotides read TGCGCCAGCAGCCTCATGGACAGGGCGGAGACCCAGTACTTC.

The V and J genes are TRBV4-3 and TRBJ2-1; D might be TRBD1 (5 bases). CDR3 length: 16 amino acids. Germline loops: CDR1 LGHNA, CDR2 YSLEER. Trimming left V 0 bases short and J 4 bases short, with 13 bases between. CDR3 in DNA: TGCGCCAGCAGCCAAGAGAGGCAGCAGGGTTACAATGAGCAGTTCTTC. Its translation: CASSQERQQGYNEQFF.

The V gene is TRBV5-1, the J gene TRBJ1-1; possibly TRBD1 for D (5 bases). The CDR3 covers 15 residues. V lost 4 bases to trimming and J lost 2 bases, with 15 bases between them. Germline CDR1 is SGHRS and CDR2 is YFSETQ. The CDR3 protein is CASSPAGRTNTEAFF. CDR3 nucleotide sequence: TGCGCCAGCAGCCCGGCGGGACGGACTAACACTGAAGCTTTCTTT.

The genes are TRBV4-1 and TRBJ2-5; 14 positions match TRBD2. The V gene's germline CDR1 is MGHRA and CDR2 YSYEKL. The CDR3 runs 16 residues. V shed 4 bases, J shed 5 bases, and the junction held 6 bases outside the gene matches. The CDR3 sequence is CASSLGTSGSYETQYF. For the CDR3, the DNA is TGCGCCAGCAGCCTGGGGACTAGCGGGAGTTACGAGACCCAGTACTTC.

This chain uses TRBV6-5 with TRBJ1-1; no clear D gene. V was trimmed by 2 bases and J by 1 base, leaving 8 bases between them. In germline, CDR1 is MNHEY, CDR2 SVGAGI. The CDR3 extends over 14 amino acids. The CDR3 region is CASSYTPENTEAFF. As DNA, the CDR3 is TGTGCCAGCAGTTACACTCCTGAGAACACTGAAGCTTTCTTT.

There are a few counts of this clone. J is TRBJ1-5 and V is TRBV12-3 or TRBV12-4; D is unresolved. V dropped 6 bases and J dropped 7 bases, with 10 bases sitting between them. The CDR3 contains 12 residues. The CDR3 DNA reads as TGTGCCAGCAGCTCATCGCCCCAGCCCCAGCATTTT. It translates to CASSSSPQPQHF.

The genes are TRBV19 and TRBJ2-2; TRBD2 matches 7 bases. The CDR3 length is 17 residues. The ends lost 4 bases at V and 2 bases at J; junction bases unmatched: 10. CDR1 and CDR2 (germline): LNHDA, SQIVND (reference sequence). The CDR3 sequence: CASSRLITSVNTGELFF. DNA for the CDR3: TGTGCCAGTAGTAGACTAATCACTAGCGTAAACACCGGGGAGCTGTTTTTT.

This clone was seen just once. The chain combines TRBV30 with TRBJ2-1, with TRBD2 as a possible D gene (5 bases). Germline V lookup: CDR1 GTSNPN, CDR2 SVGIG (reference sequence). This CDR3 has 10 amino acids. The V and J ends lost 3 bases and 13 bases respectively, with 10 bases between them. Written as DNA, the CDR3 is TGTGCCTGGAGGGGGAGTGGACAGTTCTTC. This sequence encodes CAWRGSGQFF.

CDR3 in DNA: TGTGCCTGGAGTGTACCGGGACAGGGTTTAGGGGCCAACGTCCTGACTTTC. It codes for CAWSVPGQGLGANVLTF. The chain carries TRBV30 and TRBJ2-6; 9 nucleotides match TRBD1. Germline V gene lookup returns CDR1 GTSNPN and CDR2 SVGIG (reference sequence). The ends lost 0 bases at V and 4 bases at J; junction bases unmatched: 7. This CDR3 has 17 amino acids.

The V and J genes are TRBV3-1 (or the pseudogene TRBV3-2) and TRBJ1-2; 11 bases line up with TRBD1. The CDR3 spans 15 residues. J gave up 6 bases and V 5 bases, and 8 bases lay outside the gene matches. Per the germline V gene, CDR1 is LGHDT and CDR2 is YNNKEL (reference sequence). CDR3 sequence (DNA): TGTGCCAGCAGCTTCTATGGACAGGGGGCGAATGGCTACACCTTC. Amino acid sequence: CASSFYGQGANGYTF.

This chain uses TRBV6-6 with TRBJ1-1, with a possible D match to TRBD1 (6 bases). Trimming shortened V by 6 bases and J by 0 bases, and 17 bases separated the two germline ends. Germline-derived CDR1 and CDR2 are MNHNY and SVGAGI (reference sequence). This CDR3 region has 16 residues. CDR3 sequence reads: CASSPTGDYMNTEAFF. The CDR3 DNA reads TGTGCCAGCAGCCCGACAGGAGATTACATGAACACTGAAGCTTTCTTT.

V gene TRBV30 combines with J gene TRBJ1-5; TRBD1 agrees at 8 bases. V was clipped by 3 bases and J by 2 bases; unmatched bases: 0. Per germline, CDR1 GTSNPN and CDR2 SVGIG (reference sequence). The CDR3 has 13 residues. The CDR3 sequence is CAWRTGGNQPQHF. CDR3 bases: TGTGCCTGGAGGACAGGGGGCAATCAGCCCCAGCATTTT.

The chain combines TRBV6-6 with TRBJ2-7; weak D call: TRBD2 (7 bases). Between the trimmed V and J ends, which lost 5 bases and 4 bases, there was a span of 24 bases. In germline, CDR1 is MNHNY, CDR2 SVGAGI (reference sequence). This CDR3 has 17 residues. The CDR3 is CASSHLPRGGAGYEQYF. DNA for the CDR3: TGTGCCAGCAGTCACCTCCCGAGGGGGGGCGCTGGATACGAGCAGTACTTC.

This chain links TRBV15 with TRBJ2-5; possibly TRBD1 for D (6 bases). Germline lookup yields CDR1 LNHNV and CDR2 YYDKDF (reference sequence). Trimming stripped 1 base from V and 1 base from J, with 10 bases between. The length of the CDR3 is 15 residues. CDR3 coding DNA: TGTGCCACCAGCAGAGCAGGGGACGGCCAAGAGACCCAGTACTTC. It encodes CATSRAGDGQETQYF.

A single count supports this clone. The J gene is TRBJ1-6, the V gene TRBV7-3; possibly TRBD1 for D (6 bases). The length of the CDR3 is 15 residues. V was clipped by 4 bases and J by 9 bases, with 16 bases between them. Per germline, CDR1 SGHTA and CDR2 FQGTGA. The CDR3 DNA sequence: TGTGCCAGCAGCTCGACTAGGGGGGCAGGTTCACCCCTCCACTTT. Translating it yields CASSSTRGAGSPLHF.

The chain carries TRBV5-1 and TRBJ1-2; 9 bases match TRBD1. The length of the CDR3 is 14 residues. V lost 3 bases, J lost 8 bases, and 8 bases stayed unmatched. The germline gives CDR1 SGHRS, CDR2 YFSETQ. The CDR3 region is CASSSRTGAEGYTF. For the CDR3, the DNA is TGCGCCAGCAGCTCTCGGACAGGGGCAGAAGGCTACACCTTC.

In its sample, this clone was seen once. The CDR3 region has the DNA TGTGCCAGTAGTATTCTAGCGGACAAAGTCGAGCAGTACTTC. Protein sequence: CASSILADKVEQYF. The chain has TRBV19 and TRBJ2-7, with TRBD2 matching over 7 bases. This CDR3 has 14 residues. Germline V lookup: CDR1 LNHDA, CDR2 SQIVND (reference sequence). With 3 bases clipped from V and 6 bases from J, the junction kept 8 bases outside the gene matches.

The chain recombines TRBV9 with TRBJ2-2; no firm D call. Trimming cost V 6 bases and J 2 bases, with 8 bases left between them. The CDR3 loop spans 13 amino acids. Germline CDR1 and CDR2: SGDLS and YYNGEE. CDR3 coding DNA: TGTGCCAGCACGGGCCCCAACACCGGGGAGCTGTTTTTT. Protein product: CASTGPNTGELFF. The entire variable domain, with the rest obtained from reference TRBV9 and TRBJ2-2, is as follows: DSGVTQTPKHLITATGQRVTLRCSPRSGDLSVYWYQQSLDQGLQFLIQYYNGEERAKGNILERFSAQQFPDLHSELNLSSLELGDSALYFCASTGPNTGELFFGEGSRLTVL.

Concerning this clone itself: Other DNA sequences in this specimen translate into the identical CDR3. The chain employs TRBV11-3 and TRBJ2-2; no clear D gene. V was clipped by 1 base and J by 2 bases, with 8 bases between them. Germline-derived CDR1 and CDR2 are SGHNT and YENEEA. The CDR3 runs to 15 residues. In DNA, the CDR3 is TGTGCCAGCAGCTTAGGGGGTAGCAACACCGGGGAGCTGTTTTTT. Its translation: CASSLGGSNTGELFF.

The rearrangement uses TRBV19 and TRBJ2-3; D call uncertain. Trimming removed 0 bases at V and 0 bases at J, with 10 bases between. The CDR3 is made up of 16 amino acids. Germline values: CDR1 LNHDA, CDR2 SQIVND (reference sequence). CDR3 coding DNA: TGTGCCAGTAGTATAGACAACGACCCTAGCACAGATACGCAGTATTTT. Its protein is CASSIDNDPSTDTQYF.

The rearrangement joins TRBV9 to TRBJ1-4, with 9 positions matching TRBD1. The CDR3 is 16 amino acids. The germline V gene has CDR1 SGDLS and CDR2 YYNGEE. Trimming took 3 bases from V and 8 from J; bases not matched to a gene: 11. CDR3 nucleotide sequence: TGTGCCAGCAGCGGCCCATTAGACAGGGGGGGAGAAAAACTGTTTTTT. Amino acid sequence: CASSGPLDRGGEKLFF.

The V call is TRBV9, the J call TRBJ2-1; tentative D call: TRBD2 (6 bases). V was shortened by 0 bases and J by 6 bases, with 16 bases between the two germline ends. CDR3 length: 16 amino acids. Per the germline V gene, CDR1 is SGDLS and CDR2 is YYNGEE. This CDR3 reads CASSVEVNRAGNEQFF. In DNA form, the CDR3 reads TGTGCCAGCAGCGTAGAAGTGAACCGAGCGGGCAATGAGCAGTTCTTC.